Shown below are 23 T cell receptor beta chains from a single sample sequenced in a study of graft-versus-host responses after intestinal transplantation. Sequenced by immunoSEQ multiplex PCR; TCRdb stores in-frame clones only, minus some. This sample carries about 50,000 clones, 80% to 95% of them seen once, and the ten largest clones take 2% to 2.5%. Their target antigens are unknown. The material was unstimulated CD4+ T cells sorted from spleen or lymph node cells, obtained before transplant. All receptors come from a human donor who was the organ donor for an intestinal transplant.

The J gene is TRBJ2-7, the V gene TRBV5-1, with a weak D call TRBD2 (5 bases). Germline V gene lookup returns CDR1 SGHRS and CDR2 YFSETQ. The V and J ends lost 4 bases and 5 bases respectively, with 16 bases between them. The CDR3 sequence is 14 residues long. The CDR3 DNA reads TGCGCCAGCAGCCCAGCGGAGGCGGGCCACGAGCAGTACTTC. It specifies CASSPAEAGHEQYF.

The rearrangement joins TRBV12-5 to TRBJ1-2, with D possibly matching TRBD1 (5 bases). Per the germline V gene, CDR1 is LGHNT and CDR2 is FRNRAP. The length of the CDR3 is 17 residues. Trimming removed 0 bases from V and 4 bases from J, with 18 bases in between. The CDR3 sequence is CASGLVPDSGRIYGYTF. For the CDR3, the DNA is TGTGCTAGTGGTTTGGTCCCCGACTCAGGGAGGATCTATGGCTACACCTTC.

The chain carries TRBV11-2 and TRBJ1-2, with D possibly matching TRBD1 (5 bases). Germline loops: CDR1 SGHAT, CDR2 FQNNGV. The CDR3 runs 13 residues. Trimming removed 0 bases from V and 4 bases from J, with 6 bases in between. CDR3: CASSLDGGYGYTF. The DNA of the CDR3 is TGTGCCAGCAGCTTAGATGGGGGCTATGGCTACACCTTC.

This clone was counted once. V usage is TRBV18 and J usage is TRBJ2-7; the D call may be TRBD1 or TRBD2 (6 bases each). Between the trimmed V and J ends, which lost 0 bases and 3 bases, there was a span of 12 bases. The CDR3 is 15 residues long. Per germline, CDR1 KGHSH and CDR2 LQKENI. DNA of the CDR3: TGTGCCAGCTCACCACCGATGAAGGGGGGCTACGAGCAGTACTTC. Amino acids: CASSPPMKGGYEQYF.

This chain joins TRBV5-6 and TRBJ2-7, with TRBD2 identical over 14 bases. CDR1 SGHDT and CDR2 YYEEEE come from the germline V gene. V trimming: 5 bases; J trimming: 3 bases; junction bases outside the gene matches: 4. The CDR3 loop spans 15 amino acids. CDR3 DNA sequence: TGTGCCAGCAGGTGGACTAGCGGGAGGATCTACGAGCAGTACTTC. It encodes CASRWTSGRIYEQYF.

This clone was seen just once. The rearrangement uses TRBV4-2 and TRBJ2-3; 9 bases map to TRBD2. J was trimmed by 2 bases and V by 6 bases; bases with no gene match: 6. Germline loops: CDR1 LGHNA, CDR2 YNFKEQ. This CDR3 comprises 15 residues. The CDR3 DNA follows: TGTGCCAGCAGTCCTCTAGCGGGGCACACAGATACGCAGTATTTT. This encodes CASSPLAGHTDTQYF.

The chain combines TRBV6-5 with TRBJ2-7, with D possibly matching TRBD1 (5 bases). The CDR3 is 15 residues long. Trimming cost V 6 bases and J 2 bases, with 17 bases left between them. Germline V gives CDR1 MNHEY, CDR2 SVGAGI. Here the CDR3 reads CASRPGPGRPYEQYF. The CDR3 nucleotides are TGTGCCAGCAGACCCGGACCAGGGCGGCCCTACGAGCAGTACTTC.

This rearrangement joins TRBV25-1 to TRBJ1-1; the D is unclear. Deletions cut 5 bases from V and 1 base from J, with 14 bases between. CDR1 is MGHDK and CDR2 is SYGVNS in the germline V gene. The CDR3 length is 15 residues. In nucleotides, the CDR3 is TGTGCCAGCAGTCCCCGGACCGAGCAGAACACTGAAGCTTTCTTT. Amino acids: CASSPRTEQNTEAFF.

Here the CDR3 reads CASSLALRNTEAFF. The CDR3 DNA follows: TGTGCCAGCAGCTTAGCGCTTCGGAACACTGAAGCTTTCTTT. This chain joins TRBV7-2 and TRBJ1-1; D is ambiguous. Deletions cut 0 bases from V and 1 base from J, with 6 bases between. CDR1 and CDR2 (germline): SGHTA, FQGNSA. CDR3 length: 14 amino acids.

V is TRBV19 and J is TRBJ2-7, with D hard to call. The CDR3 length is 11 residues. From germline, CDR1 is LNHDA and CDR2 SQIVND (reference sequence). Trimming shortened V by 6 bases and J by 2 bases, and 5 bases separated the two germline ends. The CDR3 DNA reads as TGTGCCAGTAGAGACACCTACGAGCAGTACTTC. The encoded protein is CASRDTYEQYF. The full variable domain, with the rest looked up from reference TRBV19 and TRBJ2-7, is DGGITQSPKYLFRKEGQNVTLSCEQNLNHDAMYWYRQDPGQGLRLIYYSQIVNDFQKGDIAEGYSVSREKKESFPLTVTSAQKNPTAFYLCASRDTYEQYFGPGTRLTVT.

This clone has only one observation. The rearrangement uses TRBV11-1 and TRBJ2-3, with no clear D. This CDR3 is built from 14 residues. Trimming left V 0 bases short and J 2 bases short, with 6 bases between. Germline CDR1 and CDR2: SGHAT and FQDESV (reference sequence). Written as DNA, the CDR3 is TGTGCCAGCAGCTTAGCCAGGATCACAGATACGCAGTATTTT. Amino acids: CASSLARITDTQYF.

The CDR3, as DNA: TGTGCCAGCAGCGCAGGACTAGCGGGAGGGAATGAGCAGTTCTTC. This translates into CASSAGLAGGNEQFF. V and J are TRBV9 and TRBJ2-1; 15 positions agree with TRBD2. The CDR3 runs 15 residues. J was trimmed by 7 bases and V by 3 bases; bases with no gene match: 2. CDR1 is SGDLS and CDR2 is YYNGEE in the germline V gene.

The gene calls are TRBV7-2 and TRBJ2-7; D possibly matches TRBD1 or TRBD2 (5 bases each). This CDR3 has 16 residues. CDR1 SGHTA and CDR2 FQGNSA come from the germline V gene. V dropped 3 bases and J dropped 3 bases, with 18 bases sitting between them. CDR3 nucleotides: TGTGCCAGCAGCTTCTACGAGCGGCAGGGACGCTACGAGCAGTACTTC. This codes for CASSFYERQGRYEQYF.

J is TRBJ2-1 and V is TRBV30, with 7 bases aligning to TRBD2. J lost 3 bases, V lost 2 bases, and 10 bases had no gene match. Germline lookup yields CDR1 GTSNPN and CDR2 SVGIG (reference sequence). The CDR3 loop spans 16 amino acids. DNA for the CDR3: TGTGCCTGGAGTAAGTGGGGTCTAGCGGTCTACAATGAGCAGTTCTTC. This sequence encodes CAWSKWGLAVYNEQFF.

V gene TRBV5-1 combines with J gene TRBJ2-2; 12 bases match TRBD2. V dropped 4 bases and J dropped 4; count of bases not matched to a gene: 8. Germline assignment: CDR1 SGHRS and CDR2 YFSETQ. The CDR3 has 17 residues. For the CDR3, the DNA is TGCGCCAGCAGCCTCCTAGCGGGAGGGCCTAGCACCGGGGAGCTGTTTTTT. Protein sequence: CASSLLAGGPSTGELFF. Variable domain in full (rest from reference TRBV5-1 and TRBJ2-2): KAGVTQTPRYLIKTRGQQVTLSCSPISGHRSVSWYQQTPGQGLQFLFEYFSETQRNKGNFPGRFSGRQFSNSRSEMNVSTLELGDSALYLCASSLLAGGPSTGELFFGEGSRLTVL.

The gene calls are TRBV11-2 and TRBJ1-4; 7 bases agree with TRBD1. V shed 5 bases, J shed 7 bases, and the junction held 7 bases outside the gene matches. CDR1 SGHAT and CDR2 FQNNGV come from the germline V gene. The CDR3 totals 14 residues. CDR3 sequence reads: CASSRGTVFEKLFF. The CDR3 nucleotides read TGTGCCAGCAGCCGCGGGACAGTGTTTGAAAAACTGTTTTTT.

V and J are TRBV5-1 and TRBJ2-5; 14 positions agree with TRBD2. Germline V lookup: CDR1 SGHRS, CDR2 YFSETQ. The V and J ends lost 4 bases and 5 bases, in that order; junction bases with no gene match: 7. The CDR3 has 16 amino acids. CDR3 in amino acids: CASSQGLAGVGETQYF. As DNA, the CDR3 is TGCGCCAGCAGCCAGGGACTAGCGGGAGTCGGGGAGACCCAGTACTTC.

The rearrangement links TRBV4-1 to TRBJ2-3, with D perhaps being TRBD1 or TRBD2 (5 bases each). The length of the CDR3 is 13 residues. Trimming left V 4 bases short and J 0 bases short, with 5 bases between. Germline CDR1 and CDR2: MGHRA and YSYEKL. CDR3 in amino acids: CASSRDSTDTQYF. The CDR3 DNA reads TGCGCCAGCAGCCGGGACAGCACAGATACGCAGTATTTT.

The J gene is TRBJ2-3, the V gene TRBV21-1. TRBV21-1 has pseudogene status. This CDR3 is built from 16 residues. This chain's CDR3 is CASNPRGASGTDTQYF. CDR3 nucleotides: TGTGCCAGCAACCCAAGGGGGGCGTCGGGCACAGATACGCAGTATTTT.

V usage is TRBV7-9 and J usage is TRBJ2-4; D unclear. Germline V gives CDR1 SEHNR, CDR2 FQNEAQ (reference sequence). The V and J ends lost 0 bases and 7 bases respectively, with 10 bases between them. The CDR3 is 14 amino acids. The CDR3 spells CASSLASPQNIQYF. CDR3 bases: TGTGCCAGCAGCTTAGCTAGCCCCCAGAACATTCAGTACTTC. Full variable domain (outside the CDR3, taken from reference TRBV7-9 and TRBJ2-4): DTGVSQNPRHKITKRGQNVTFRCDPISEHNRLYWYRQTLGQGPEFLTYFQNEAQLEKSRLLSDRFSAERPKGSFSTLEIQRTEQGDSAMYLCASSLASPQNIQYFGAGTRLSVL.

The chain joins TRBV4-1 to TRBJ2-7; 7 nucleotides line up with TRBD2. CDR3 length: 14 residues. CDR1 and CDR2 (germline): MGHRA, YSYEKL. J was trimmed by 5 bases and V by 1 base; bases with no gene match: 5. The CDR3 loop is CASSQAYREDEQYF. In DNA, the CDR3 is TGCGCCAGCAGCCAAGCTTATCGGGAGGACGAGCAGTACTTC.

The CDR3 loop is CASSFPGQGAETQYF. In DNA, the CDR3 is TGTGCCAGCAGCTTTCCAGGACAGGGCGCAGAGACCCAGTACTTC. The chain links TRBV7-2 to TRBJ2-5; 8 bases are a match to TRBD1. This CDR3 is 15 amino acids long. Germline V gene lookup returns CDR1 SGHTA and CDR2 FQGNSA. Trimming removed 3 bases from V and 4 bases from J; junction bases left unmatched: 7.

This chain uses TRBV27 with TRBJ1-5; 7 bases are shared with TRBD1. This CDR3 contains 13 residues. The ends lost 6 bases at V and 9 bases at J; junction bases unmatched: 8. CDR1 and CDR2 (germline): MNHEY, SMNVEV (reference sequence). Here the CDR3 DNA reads TGTGCCAGCAGCCTAGACAGGGCTTTGCCCCAGCATTTT. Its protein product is CASSLDRALPQHF.